This T cell receptor (beta chain) comes out of a study of blood T cell repertoires in COVID-19. Background on the study: COVID-19 samples collected from the United States, Italy and Spain covered acute and convalescent phases. From T cells, B-cell-depleted T cells, or PBMCs came the material, which was cDNA or gDNA.

Authors' data handling: The authors estimated nucleated cell counts from reference gene primer amplification. Data came from immunoSEQ multiplex PCR; TCRdb stores just in-frame clones and leaves some out. V and J calls and clone size are copied from that table; D and trimming were computed from the DNA. The data show tens of thousands of clones, roughly three quarters seen once. The CDR3 runs 14 residues. Germline V gene lookup returns CDR1 SGHVS and CDR2 FQNEAQ. V was pared by 5 bases and J by 11 bases, with 9 bases of the junction left unmatched. This clone was picked up a small number of times. Sequenced sample: peripheral blood. The rearrangement links TRBV7-8 to TRBJ1-6, with 7 bases aligning to TRBD1. The source of this sequence is a human donor in a cohort sampled during active COVID-19. This CDR3 reads CASSRDRVDAPLHF. CDR3 DNA sequence: TGTGCCAGCAGCCGCGACAGGGTGGATGCACCCCTCCACTTT.